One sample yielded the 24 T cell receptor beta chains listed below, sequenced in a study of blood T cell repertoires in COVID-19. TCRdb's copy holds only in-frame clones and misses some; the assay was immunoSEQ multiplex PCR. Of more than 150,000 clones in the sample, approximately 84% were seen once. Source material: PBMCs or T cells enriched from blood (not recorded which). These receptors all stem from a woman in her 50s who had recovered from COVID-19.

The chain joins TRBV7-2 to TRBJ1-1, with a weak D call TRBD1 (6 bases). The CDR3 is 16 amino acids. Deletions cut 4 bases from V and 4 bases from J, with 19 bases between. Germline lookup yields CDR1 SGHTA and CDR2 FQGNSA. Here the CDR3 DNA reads TGTGCCAGCAGCTCACAGGGTTCTAGAGCGGTCACTGAAGCTTTCTTT. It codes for CASSSQGSRAVTEAFF.

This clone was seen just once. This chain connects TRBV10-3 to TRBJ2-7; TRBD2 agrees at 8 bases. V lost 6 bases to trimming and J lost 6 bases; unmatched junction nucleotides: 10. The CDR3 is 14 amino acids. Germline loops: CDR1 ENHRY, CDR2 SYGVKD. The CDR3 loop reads CAISQAGVDSEQYF. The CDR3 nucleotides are TGTGCCATCAGCCAAGCGGGAGTAGATTCCGAGCAGTACTTC.

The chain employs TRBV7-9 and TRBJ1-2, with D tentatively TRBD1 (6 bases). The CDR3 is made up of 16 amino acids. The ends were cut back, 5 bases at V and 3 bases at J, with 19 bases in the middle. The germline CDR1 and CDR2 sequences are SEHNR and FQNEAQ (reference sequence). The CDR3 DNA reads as TGTGCCAGCAGCCCGAGGGAGACAGGTGGGGACTATGGCTACACCTTC. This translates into CASSPRETGGDYGYTF.

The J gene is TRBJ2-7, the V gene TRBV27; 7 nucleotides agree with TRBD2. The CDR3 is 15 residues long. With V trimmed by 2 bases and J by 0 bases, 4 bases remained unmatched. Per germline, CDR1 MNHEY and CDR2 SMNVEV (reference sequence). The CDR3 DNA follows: TGTGCCAGCAGTTTAGGCGGGGGTAGCTCCTACGAGCAGTACTTC. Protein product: CASSLGGGSSYEQYF.

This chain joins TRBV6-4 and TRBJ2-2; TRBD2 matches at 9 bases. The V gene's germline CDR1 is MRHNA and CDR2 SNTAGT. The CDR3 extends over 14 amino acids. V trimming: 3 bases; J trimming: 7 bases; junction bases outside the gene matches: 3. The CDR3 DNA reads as TGTGCCAGCAGTGAGCGGGAGGGGGTCGGGGAGCTGTTTTTT. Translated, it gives CASSEREGVGELFF.

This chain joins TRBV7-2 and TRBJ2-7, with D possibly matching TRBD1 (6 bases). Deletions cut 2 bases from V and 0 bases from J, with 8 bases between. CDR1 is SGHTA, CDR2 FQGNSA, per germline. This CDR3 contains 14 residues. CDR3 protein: CASSLSRGSYEQYF. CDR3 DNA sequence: TGTGCCAGCAGCTTATCCAGGGGCTCCTACGAGCAGTACTTC.

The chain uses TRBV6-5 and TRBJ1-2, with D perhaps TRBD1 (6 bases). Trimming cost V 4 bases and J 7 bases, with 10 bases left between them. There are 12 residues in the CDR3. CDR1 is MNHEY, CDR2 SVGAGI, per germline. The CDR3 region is CASSSRTAGYTF. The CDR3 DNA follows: TGTGCCAGCAGTTCCCGGACAGCTGGCTACACCTTC.

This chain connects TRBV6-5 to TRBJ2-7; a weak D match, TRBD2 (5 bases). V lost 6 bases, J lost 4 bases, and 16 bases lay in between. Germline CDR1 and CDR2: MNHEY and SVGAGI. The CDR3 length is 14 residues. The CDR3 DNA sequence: TGTGCCAGCAGACCCGGACTGGCCACTTACGAGCAGTACTTC. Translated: CASRPGLATYEQYF.

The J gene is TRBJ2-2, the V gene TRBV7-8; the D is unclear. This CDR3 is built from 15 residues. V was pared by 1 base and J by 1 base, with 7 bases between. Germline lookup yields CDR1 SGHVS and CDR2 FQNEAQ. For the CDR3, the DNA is TGTGCCAGCAGCTTAGTCGCAGGGAACACCGGGGAGCTGTTTTTT. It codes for CASSLVAGNTGELFF.

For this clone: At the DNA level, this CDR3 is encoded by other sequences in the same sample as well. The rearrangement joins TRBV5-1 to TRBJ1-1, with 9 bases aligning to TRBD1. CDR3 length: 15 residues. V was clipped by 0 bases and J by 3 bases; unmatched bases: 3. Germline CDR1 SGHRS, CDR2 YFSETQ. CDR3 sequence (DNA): TGCGCCAGCAGCTTGGAAGACAGGGGGGACACTGAAGCTTTCTTT. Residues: CASSLEDRGDTEAFF.

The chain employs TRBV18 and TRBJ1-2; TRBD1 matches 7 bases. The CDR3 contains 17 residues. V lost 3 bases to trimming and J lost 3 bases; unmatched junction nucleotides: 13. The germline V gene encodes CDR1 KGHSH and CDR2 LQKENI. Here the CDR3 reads CASSPQPTGTGYYGYTF. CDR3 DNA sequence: TGTGCCAGCTCACCTCAGCCGACAGGGACCGGCTACTATGGCTACACCTTC.

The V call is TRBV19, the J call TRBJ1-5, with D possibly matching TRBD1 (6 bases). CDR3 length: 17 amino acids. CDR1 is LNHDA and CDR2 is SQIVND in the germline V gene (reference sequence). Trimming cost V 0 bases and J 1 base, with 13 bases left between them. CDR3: CASSIDHRGGSNQPQHF. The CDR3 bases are TGTGCCAGTAGTATAGACCACCGAGGGGGAAGCAATCAGCCCCAGCATTTT. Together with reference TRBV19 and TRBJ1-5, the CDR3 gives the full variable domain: DGGITQSPKYLFRKEGQNVTLSCEQNLNHDAMYWYRQDPGQGLRLIYYSQIVNDFQKGDIAEGYSVSREKKESFPLTVTSAQKNPTAFYLCASSIDHRGGSNQPQHFGDGTRLSIL.

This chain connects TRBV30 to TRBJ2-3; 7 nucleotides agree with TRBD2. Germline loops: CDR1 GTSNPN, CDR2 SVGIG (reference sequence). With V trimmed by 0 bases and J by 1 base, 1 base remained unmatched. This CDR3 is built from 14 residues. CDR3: CAWSVRGGTDTQYF. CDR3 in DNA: TGTGCCTGGAGTGTACGGGGGGGCACAGATACGCAGTATTTT. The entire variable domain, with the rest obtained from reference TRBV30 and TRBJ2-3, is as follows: SQTIHQWPATLVQPVGSPLSLECTVEGTSNPNLYWYRQAAGRGLQLLFYSVGIGQISSEVPQNLSASRPQDRQFILSSKKLLLSDSGFYLCAWSVRGGTDTQYFGPGTRLTVL.

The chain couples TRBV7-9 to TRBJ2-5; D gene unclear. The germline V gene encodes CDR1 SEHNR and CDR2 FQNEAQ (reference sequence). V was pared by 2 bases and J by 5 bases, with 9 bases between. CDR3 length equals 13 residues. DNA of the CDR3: TGTGCCAGCAGCTTACTTGCTACCGAGACCCAGTACTTC. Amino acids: CASSLLATETQYF.

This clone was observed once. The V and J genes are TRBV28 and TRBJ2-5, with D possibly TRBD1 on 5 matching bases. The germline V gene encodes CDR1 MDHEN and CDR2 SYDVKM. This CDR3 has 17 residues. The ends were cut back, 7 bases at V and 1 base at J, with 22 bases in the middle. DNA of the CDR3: TGTGCCAGCAATGCCTTGAACGACAGAACAGCCCAAGAGACCCAGTACTTC. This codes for CASNALNDRTAQETQYF.

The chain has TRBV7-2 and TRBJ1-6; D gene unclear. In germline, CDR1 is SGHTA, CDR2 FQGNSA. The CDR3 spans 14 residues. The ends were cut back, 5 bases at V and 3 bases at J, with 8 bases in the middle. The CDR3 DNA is TGTGCCAGCAGCGGGCAGCACTATAATTCACCCCTCCACTTT. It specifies CASSGQHYNSPLHF.

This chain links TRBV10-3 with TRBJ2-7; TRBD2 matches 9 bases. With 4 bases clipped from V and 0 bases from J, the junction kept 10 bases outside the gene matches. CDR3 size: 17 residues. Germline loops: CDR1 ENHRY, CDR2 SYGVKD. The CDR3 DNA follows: TGTGCCATCAGTGGGGCTAGCGGGACGTTAGTCTCCTACGAGCAGTACTTC. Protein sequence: CAISGASGTLVSYEQYF.

CDR3 nucleotides: TGTGCCAGCAGCGGGGGAGGGGTGAATAATTCACCCCTCCACTTT. Residues: CASSGGGVNNSPLHF. The chain carries TRBV6-5 and TRBJ1-6, with D possibly TRBD1 on 5 matching bases. CDR1 and CDR2 (germline): MNHEY, SVGAGI. The CDR3 length is 15 residues. V lost 6 bases, J lost 5 bases, and 14 bases lay in between.

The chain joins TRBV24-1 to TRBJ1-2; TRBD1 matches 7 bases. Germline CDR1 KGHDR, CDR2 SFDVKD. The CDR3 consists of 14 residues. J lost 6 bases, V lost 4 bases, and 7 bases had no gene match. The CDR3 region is CATSDTGTANGYTF. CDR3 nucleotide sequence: TGTGCCACCAGTGACACCGGGACAGCGAATGGCTACACCTTC.

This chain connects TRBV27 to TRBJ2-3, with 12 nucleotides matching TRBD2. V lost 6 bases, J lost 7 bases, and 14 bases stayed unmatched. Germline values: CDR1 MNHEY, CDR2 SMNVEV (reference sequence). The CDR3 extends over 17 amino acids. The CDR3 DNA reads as TGTGCCAGCAGCCTTCGCCGACTAGCGGGAGTGGGGTATACGCAGTATTTT. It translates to CASSLRRLAGVGYTQYF.

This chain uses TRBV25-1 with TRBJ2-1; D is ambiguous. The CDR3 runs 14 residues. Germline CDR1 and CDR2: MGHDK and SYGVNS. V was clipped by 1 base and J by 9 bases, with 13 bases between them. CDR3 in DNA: TGTGCCAGCAGTGAATTCGTCCGCTCGGGTGAGCAGTTCTTC. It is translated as CASSEFVRSGEQFF.

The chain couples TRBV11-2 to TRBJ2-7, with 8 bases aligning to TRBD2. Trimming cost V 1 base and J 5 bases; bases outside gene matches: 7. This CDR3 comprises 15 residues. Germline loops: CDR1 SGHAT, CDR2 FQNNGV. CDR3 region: CASSLVPGRADEQYF. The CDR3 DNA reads TGTGCCAGCAGCTTAGTACCCGGGAGGGCCGACGAGCAGTACTTC.

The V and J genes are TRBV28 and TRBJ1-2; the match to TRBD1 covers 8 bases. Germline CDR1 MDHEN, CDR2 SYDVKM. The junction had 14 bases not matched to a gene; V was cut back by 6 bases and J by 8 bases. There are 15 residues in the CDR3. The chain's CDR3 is CASSPVWQGALGYTF. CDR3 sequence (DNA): TGTGCCAGCAGCCCGGTGTGGCAGGGGGCCTTGGGCTACACCTTC.

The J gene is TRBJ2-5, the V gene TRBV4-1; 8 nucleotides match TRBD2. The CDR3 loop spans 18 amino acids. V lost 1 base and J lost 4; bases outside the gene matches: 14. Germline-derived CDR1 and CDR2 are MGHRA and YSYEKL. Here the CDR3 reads CASSQGMIGRAVLETQYF. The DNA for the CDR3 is TGCGCCAGCAGCCAAGGAATGATCGGGAGGGCCGTTTTAGAGACCCAGTACTTC.